This T cell receptor beta chain was found in a study of post-analysis software for immune sequencing data. Regarding the study as a whole: Elevated frequency relative to controls characterized about 5 TRBV segments in patients, TRBV5-6, TRBV5-1 and TRBV20-1 among them.

Unique-molecular-identifier-tagged TCR beta cDNA libraries were used. TCRdb reprocessed the PCR reads with MiXCR, giving one entry per CDR3 protein. The top ten hold under 2% of the sample, which has roughly 580,000 distinct CDR3 sequences, about 40% seen once. CDR1 and CDR2 from the germline V gene are ENHRY and SYGVKD. This CDR3 is 15 amino acids long. V dropped 4 bases and J dropped 6; count of bases not matched to a gene: 7. With respect to this clonotype: The antigen is unknown.

What was sequenced was blood. The TCR was taken from a girl aged 10-17 years with multiple sclerosis. The chain is built from TRBV10-3 and TRBJ1-5; the match to TRBD1 covers 9 bases. The CDR3 loop is CAISVGTGYGQPQHF. CDR3 DNA sequence: TGTGCCATCAGTGTCGGGACAGGGTACGGTCAGCCCCAGCATTTT.